This T cell receptor (beta chain) was sequenced in a study of blood T cell repertoires in COVID-19. Some clones are missing from TCRdb's copy, which holds only in-frame ones; the method was immunoSEQ multiplex PCR. The sample lists 450,000 to 500,000 clones; roughly 87% were seen once. CDR1 SGDLS and CDR2 YYNGEE come from the germline V gene. This CDR3 spans 18 amino acids. Losses at the gene ends were 0 bases for V and 0 bases for J; bases not matched to a gene: 4. The sample consisted of PBMCs or T cells enriched from blood (not recorded which). The source of this sequence is a woman aged 18-30 years who had recovered from COVID-19. V is TRBV9 and J is TRBJ2-1; 12 nucleotides align to TRBD2. The CDR3 region has the DNA TGTGCCAGCAGCGTAGGGCTAGCGGGGGGGATCTCCTACAATGAGCAGTTCTTC. Encoded protein: CASSVGLAGGISYNEQFF.